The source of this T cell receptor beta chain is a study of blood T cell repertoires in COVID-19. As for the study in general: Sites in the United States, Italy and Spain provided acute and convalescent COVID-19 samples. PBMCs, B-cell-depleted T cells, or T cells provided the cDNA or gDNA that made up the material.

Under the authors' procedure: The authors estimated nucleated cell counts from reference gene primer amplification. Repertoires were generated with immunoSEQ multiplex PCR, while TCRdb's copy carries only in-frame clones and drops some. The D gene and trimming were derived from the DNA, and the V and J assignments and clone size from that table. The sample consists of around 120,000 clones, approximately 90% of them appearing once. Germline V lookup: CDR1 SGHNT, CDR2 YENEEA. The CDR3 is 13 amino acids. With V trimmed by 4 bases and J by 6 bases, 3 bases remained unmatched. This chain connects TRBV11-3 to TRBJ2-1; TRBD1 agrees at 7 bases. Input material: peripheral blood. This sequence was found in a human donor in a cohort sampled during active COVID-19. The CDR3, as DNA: TGTGCCAGCAGCTCACACAGGGGCAATGAGCAGTTCTTC. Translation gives CASSSHRGNEQFF. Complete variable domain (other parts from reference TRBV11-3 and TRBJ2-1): EAGVVQSPRYKIIEKKQPVAFWCNPISGHNTLYWYLQNLGQGPELLIRYENEEAVDDSQLPKDRFSAERLKGVDSTLKIQPAELGDSAVYLCASSSHRGNEQFFGPGTRLTVL.